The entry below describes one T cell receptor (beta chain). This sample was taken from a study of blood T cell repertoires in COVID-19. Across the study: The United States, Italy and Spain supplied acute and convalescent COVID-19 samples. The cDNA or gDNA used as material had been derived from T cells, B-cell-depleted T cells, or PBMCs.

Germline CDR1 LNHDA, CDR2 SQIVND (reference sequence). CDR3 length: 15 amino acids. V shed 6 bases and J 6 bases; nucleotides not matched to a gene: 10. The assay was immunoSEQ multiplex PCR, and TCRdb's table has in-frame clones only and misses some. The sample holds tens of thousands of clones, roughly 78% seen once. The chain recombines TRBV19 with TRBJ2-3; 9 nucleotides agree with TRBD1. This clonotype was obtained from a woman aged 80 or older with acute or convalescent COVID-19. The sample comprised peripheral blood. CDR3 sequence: CASSADRGGYDTQYF. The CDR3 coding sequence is TGTGCCAGTAGCGCGGACAGGGGCGGTTATGATACGCAGTATTTT.